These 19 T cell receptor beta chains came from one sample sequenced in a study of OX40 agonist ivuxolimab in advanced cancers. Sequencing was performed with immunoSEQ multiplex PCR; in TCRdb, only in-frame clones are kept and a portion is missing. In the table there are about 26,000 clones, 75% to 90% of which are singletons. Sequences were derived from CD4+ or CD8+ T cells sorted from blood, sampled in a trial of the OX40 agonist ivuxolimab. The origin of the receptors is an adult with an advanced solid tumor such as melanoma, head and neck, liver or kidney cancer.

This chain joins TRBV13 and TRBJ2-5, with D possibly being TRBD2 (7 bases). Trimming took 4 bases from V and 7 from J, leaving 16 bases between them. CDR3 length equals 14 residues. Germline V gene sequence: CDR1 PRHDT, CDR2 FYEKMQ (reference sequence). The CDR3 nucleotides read TGTGCCAGCAGCTCCCCGGGGGGCCGAGGGACCCAGTACTTC. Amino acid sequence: CASSSPGGRGTQYF.

CDR3 residues: CASSFRGNIQYF. The DNA for the CDR3 is TGTGCCAGCAGCTTTAGGGGAAACATTCAGTACTTC. The chain uses TRBV7-9 and TRBJ2-4, with D perhaps matching TRBD1 (5 bases). The CDR3 covers 12 residues. Germline V lookup: CDR1 SEHNR, CDR2 FQNEAQ (reference sequence). Trimming pared 3 bases from V and 6 bases from J, leaving 6 bases between.

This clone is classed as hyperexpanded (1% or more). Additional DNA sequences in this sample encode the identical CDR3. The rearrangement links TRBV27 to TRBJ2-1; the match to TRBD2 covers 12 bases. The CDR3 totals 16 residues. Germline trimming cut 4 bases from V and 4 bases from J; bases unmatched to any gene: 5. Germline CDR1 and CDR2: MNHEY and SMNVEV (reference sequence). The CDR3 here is CASSSGTSGYYNEQFF. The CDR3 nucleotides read TGTGCCAGCAGTTCCGGGACTAGCGGGTATTACAATGAGCAGTTCTTC.

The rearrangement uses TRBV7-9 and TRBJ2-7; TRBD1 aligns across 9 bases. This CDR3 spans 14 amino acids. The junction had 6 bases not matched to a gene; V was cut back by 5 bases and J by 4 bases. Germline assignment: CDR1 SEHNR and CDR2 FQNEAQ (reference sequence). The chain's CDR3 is CASSARDREYEQYF. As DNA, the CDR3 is TGTGCCAGCAGCGCGCGGGACAGGGAGTACGAGCAGTACTTC.

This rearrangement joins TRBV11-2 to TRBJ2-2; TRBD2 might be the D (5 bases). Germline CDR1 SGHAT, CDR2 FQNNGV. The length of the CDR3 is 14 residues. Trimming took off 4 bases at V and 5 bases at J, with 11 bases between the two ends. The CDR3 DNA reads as TGTGCCAGCAGCTCTGGACTGTTTACCGGGGAGCTGTTTTTT. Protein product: CASSSGLFTGELFF.

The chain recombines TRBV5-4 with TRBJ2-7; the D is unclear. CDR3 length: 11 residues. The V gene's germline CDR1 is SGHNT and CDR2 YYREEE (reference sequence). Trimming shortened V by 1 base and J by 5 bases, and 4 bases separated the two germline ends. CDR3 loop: CASSLMNEQYF. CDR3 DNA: TGTGCCAGCAGCTTGATGAACGAGCAGTACTTC.

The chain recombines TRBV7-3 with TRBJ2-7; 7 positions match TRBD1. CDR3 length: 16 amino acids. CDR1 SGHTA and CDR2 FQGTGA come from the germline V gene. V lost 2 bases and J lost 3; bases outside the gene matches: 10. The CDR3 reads CASSLEVGQGVYEQYF. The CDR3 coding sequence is TGTGCCAGCAGCTTAGAGGTGGGTCAGGGGGTCTACGAGCAGTACTTC.

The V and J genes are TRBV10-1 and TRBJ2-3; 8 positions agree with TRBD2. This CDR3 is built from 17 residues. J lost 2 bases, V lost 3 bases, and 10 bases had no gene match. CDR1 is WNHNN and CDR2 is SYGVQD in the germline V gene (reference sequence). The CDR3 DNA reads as TGCGCCAGCAGTGATAAGCGGGAGCGATTGTTCACAGATACGCAGTATTTT. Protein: CASSDKRERLFTDTQYF.

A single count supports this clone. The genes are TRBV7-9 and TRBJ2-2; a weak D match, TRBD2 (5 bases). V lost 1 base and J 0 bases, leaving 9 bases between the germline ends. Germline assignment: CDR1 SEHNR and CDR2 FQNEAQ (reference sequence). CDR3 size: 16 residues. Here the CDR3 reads CASSLEVGTNTGELFF. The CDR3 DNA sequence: TGTGCCAGCAGCTTAGAGGTCGGGACGAACACCGGGGAGCTGTTTTTT.

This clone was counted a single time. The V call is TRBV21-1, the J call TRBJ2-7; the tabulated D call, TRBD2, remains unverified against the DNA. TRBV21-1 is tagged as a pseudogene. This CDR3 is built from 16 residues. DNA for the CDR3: TGTGCCAGCAGCAAGGGGGGGACTGGCTTAGCCTACGAGCAGTACTTC. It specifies CASSKGGTGLAYEQYF.

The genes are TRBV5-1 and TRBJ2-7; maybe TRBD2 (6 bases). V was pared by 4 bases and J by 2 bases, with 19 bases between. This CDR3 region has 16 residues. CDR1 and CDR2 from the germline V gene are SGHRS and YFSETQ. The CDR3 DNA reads TGCGCCAGCAGCGCGGGGTTTGGGGGGAGAACCTACGAGCAGTACTTC. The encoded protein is CASSAGFGGRTYEQYF.

CDR3 bases: TGTGCCACCAGCAGCAGTTCGACAGGTTTATCCTACGAGCAGTACTTC. Its translation is CATSSSSTGLSYEQYF. The chain employs TRBV15 and TRBJ2-7, with D possibly TRBD1 on 6 matching bases. CDR3 length: 16 residues. Between the trimmed V and J ends, which lost 3 bases and 1 base, there was a span of 16 bases. The germline V gene has CDR1 LNHNV and CDR2 YYDKDF (reference sequence).

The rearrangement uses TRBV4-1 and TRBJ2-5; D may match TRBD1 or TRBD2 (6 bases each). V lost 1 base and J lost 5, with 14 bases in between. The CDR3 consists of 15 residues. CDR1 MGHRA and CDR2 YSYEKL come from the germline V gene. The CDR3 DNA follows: TGCGCCAGCAGCCAAGTTGACGGGGGCTGGGAGACCCAGTACTTC. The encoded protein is CASSQVDGGWETQYF.

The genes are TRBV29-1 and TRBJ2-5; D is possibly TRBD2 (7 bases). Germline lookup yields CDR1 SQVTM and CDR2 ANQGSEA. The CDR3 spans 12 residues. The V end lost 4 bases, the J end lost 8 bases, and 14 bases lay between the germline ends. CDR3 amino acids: CSVATGRGTQYF. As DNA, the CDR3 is TGCAGCGTTGCAACAGGGAGGGGTACCCAGTACTTC.

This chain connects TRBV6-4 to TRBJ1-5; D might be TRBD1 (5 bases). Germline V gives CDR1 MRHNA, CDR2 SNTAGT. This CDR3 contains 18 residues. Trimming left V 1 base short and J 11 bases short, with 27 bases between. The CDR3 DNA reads TGTGCCAGCAGTGACTACTTCAGGTTACCTTCAACAGGCACGTCCCAGCATTTT. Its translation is CASSDYFRLPSTGTSQHF.

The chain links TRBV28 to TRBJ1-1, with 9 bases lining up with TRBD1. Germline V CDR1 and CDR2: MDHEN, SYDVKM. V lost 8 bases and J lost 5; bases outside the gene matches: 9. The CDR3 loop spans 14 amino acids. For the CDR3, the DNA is TGTGCCAGCCTACCGGGGACAGGGAGGACTGAAGCTTTCTTT. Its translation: CASLPGTGRTEAFF.

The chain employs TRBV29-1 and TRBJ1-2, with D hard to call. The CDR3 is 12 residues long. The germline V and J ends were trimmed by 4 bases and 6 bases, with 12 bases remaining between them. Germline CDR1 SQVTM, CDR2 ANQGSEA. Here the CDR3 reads CSVVEGGNGYTF. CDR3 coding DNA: TGCAGCGTTGTGGAGGGAGGCAATGGCTACACCTTC.

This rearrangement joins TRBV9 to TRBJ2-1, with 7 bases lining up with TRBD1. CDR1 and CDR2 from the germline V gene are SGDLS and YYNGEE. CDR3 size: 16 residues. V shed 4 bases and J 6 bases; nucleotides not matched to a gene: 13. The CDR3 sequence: CASSTSGTVSPNEQFF. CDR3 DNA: TGTGCCAGCAGCACCTCCGGGACAGTTTCACCCAATGAGCAGTTCTTC.

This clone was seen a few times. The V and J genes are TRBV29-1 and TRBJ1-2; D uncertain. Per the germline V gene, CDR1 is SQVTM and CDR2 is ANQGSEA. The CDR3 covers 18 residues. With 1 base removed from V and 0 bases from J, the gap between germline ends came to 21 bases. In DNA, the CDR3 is TGCAGCGTTGAAGTCTGGTCGGAAAGAAGAAGCTCTAACTATGGCTACACCTTC. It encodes CSVEVWSERRSSNYGYTF.